These 21 T cell receptor beta chains originate from one sample sequenced in a study of prognosis after radiotherapy for stage I lung cancer. By two-round multiplex PCR, the TCR beta CDR3 was amplified from genomic DNA. Amplification in first-round PCR relied on primers specific to each TRBV and TRBJ gene. One entry per CDR3 protein, called by TCRdb with MiXCR from the multiplex PCR reads. The table lists 25,000 to 35,000 distinct CDR3 sequences, under 60% of them singletons. The sample consisted of PBMCs, taken before or after stereotactic body radiation therapy (not recorded which). The origin of the receptors is a donor older than 45 with non-small cell lung cancer.

This sequence joins TRBV2 and TRBJ2-5, with D possibly matching TRBD2 (6 bases). In germline, CDR1 is SNHLY, CDR2 FYNNEI. The V end lost 7 bases, the J end lost 2 bases, and 20 bases lay between the germline ends. This CDR3 has 16 residues. The DNA of the CDR3 is TGTGCCAGCATCGGGTCCCCTGGGACTGGGCAAGAGACCCAGTACTTC. Translation: CASIGSPGTGQETQYF.

In this sample, this clonotype turned up many times. This chain uses TRBV5-1 with TRBJ2-5, with D uncertain. This CDR3 region has 16 residues. Germline CDR1 reads SGHRS; CDR2 reads YFSETQ. V was trimmed by 1 base and J by 3 bases, leaving 16 bases between them. This chain's CDR3 is CASSLRPSRTEETQYF. The CDR3 region has the DNA TGCGCCAGCAGCTTGAGGCCGTCGAGGACGGAAGAGACCCAGTACTTC.

This clonotype was seen many times. This chain joins TRBV5-6 and TRBJ2-2; possible D gene TRBD1, 6 bases. CDR3 length equals 16 residues. The germline V gene encodes CDR1 SGHDT and CDR2 YYEEEE. The V end was cut by 0 bases, the J end by 3 bases, with 12 bases between. The CDR3: CASSLGPGTHTGELFF. The CDR3 nucleotides read TGTGCCAGCAGCTTGGGTCCAGGGACACACACCGGGGAGCTGTTTTTT.

Judged by abundance, this clonotype is medium-sized. As DNA, the CDR3 is TGTGCCAGCAGCTTAAGGGGATCTAACTATGGCTACACCTTC. It yields the protein CASSLRGSNYGYTF. The chain combines TRBV7-9 with TRBJ1-2; D perhaps matches TRBD1 (5 bases). With 2 bases removed from V and 0 bases from J, the gap between germline ends came to 7 bases. This CDR3 comprises 14 residues. Germline V gene data show CDR1 as SEHNR and CDR2 as FQNEAQ (reference sequence).

V gene TRBV5-1 combines with J gene TRBJ2-3; possible D gene TRBD1, 5 bases. Germline CDR1 and CDR2: SGHRS and YFSETQ. The CDR3 is 15 amino acids. V gave up 8 bases and J gave up 3 bases, with 19 bases separating them. The CDR3 DNA sequence: TGCGCCAGAAACTTCCGGGCCGCAGGGACAGATACGCAGTATTTT. Translation: CARNFRAAGTDTQYF.

A note on this clonotype: Mismatch with germline at one junction end may stem from a read error. This sequence joins TRBV9 and TRBJ1-1; D might be TRBD1 (5 bases). This CDR3 spans 12 amino acids. The germline V gene has CDR1 SGDLS and CDR2 YYNGEE. In DNA, the CDR3 is TGTTCCAGCAGCTCTCGGGACGGTGAAGCTTTCTTT. It encodes CSSSSRDGEAFF.

This clonotype was counted at least ten times. The chain uses TRBV29-1 and TRBJ2-7; weak D call: TRBD2 (5 bases). The CDR3 is made up of 16 amino acids. Germline V gene sequence: CDR1 SQVTM, CDR2 ANQGSEA. V was trimmed by 5 bases and J by 0 bases, leaving 20 bases between them. The CDR3 is CSVLSRQPRGSYEQYF. The CDR3 DNA follows: TGCAGCGTTCTTTCACGCCAGCCTCGGGGCTCCTACGAGCAGTACTTC.

As regards this clonotype: At one end the junction does not follow the germline gene, possibly because of a read error. The chain has TRBV27 and TRBJ1-5; D remains ambiguous. Germline CDR1 MNHEY, CDR2 SMNVEV (reference sequence). The CDR3 is 13 residues long. CDR3 sequence reads: CARSPGSGQTQHF. In DNA form, the CDR3 reads TGTGCCAGAAGCCCGGGGAGCGGTCAGACCCAGCATTTT.

Many counts were recorded for this clonotype. The V gene is TRBV11-3, the J gene TRBJ2-3; unclear D gene. Germline V gene data show CDR1 as SGHNT and CDR2 as YENEEA. V lost 1 base, J lost 4 bases, and 3 bases lay in between. The CDR3 is 12 amino acids. The DNA of the CDR3 is TGTGCCAGCAGCTTAGGGCCAGATACGCAGTATTTT. It yields the protein CASSLGPDTQYF.

As for this clonotype: Just one base apart from a much larger clone, this may be a read error. This chain uses TRBV6-2 or TRBV6-3 with TRBJ2-5; 16 bases match TRBD2. This CDR3 contains 16 residues. Germline V gene data show CDR1 as MNHEY and CDR2 as SVGEGT. CDR3 protein: CASSRYGTSGRETKYF. CDR3 bases: TGTGCCAGCAGCCGCTATGGGACTAGCGGGAGGGAGACCAAGTACTTC.

This clonotype was picked up a small number of times. The chain carries TRBV28 and TRBJ1-6; perhaps TRBD1 as D (5 bases). Trimming left V 7 bases short and J 17 bases short, with 24 bases between. This CDR3 is built from 14 residues. CDR1 and CDR2 (germline): MDHEN, SYDVKM. Here the CDR3 reads CASKTGTENSHIHF. CDR3 DNA sequence: TGTGCCAGCAAAACCGGGACGGAGAATTCACACATCCACTTT.

This rearrangement joins TRBV9 to TRBJ2-7; 10 nucleotides align to TRBD2. J lost 5 bases, V lost 4 bases, and 12 bases had no gene match. This CDR3 region has 16 residues. Germline-derived CDR1 and CDR2 are SGDLS and YYNGEE. The CDR3 here is CASSSSASGSFDEQYF. The CDR3 DNA reads as TGTGCCAGCAGCTCCTCTGCTAGCGGGAGTTTCGACGAGCAGTACTTC.

With regard to this clonotype: Likely a read error: the CDR3 ends without its conserved phenylalanine or tryptophan. No DNA is shown, since the ends of the CDR3 on it are uncertain; the CDR3 is the one TCRdb lists. The V gene is TRBV2, the J gene TRBJ1-1. Germline V gene sequence: CDR1 SNHLY, CDR2 FYNNEI. Including both end residues, the CDR3 is 14 amino acids long. CDR3 residues: CASRRTPVNTEAFS.

In this sample, this clonotype turned up many times. V gene TRBV5-1 combines with J gene TRBJ2-3, with D uncertain. V was clipped by 6 bases and J by 2 bases, with 7 bases between them. The CDR3 length is 12 residues. Germline CDR1 and CDR2: SGHRS and YFSETQ. The CDR3 sequence is CASNRDTDTQYF. CDR3 DNA sequence: TGCGCCAGCAACAGAGACACAGATACGCAGTATTTT.

In the case of this clonotype: This is likely an artifact of a read error, given a far larger clone one base away. The rearrangement links TRBV7-7 to TRBJ2-4; tentatively, D is TRBD1 (7 bases). The DNA end lines up better with TRBJ2-1; the J call may be wrong. Germline V gene lookup returns CDR1 SSHAT and CDR2 FNYEAQ (reference sequence). The CDR3 length is 14 residues. For the CDR3, the DNA is TGTGCTAGCAGCCGGACACAGGGGACTGGTGAGCAGTTCTTC. Residues: CASSRTQGTGEQFF.

The chain combines TRBV6-1 with TRBJ1-3; D call uncertain. Germline V gene sequence: CDR1 MNHNS, CDR2 SASEGT. This CDR3 is 15 amino acids long. Deletions cut 7 bases from V and 3 bases from J, with 16 bases between. CDR3 residues: CASNYWGSFGNTIYF. CDR3 nucleotide sequence: TGTGCCAGCAACTACTGGGGATCATTTGGAAACACCATATATTTT.

This clonotype was picked up many times. The V and J genes are TRBV6-1 and TRBJ1-5, with D perhaps TRBD1 (6 bases). Germline V lookup: CDR1 MNHNS, CDR2 SASEGT. The CDR3 has 18 residues. Trimming left V 6 bases short and J 3 bases short, with 24 bases between. In DNA form, the CDR3 reads TGTGCCAGCAGCCCCGAACCTACAAACGACAGGCTCAATCAGCCCCAGCATTTT. Its translation: CASSPEPTNDRLNQPQHF.

V is TRBV5-6 and J is TRBJ1-2, with D possibly matching TRBD1 (6 bases). CDR1 and CDR2 from the germline V gene are SGHDT and YYEEEE. This CDR3 has 19 amino acids. V lost 0 bases to trimming and J lost 7 bases, with 28 bases between them. The CDR3 protein is CASSLGRRQQGPILVGYTF. In DNA form, the CDR3 reads TGTGCCAGCAGCTTGGGCAGACGACAACAGGGTCCTATTTTGGTTGGCTACACCTTC.

This clonotype was counted ten times or more. This sequence joins TRBV7-2 and TRBJ2-4; 11 bases are a match to TRBD2. Germline V gene data show CDR1 as SGHTA and CDR2 as FQGNSA. The CDR3 is 14 residues long. Losses at the gene ends were 2 bases for V and 13 bases for J; bases not matched to a gene: 7. Here the CDR3 DNA reads TGTGCCAGCAGCTTACTGATTAGCGGGAGGGACCAGTACTTC. Its translation is CASSLLISGRDQYF.

Concerning this clonotype itself: A far larger clone differs by one base, so this is likely a read error. The CDR3, as DNA: TGTGCCAGCAGCTTAGGGGAAATTAGCACAGATACGCAGTATTTT. Amino acids: CASSLGEISTDTQYF. This sequence joins TRBV11-3 and TRBJ2-3; D is uncertain. The CDR3 is made up of 15 amino acids. The germline V gene has CDR1 SGHNT and CDR2 YENEEA. Trimming stripped 1 base from V and 0 bases from J, with 8 bases between.

This rearrangement joins TRBV30 to TRBJ2-6; D might be TRBD2 (6 bases). Germline assignment: CDR1 GTSNPN and CDR2 SVGIG (reference sequence). The CDR3 is 15 residues long. V lost 2 bases and J lost 1, with 9 bases in between. CDR3 loop: CAWSRGLSGANVLTF. The CDR3 DNA sequence: TGTGCCTGGAGTCGGGGACTTTCTGGGGCCAACGTCCTGACTTTC.